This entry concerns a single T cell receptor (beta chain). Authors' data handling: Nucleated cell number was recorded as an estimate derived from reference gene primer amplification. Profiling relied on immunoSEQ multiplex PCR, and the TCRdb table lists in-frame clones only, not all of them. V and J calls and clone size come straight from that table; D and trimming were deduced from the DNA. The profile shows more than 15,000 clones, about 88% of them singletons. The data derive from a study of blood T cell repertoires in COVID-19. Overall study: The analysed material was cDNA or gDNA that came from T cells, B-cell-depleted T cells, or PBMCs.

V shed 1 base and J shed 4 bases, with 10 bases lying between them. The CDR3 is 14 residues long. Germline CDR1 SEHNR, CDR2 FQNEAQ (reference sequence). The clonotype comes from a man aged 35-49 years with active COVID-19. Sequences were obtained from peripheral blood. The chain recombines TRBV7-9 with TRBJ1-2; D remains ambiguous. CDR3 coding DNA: TGTGCCAGCAGCTTAGAGAGAGGCGCCTATGGCTACACCTTC. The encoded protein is CASSLERGAYGYTF.